This passage covers 17 T cell receptor beta chains from one sample sequenced in a study of T cell responses to AZD1222 COVID-19 vaccine. Profiling relied on immunoSEQ multiplex PCR, and the TCRdb table lists in-frame clones only, not all of them. Among roughly 100,000 clones listed, around 90% were seen once. The source material was peripheral blood, sampled on day 0 of AZD1222 vaccination. The receptors come from an adult in good health.

The J gene is TRBJ1-1, the V gene TRBV5-5, with TRBD1 as a possible D gene (5 bases). This CDR3 spans 14 amino acids. Trimming stripped 4 bases from V and 2 bases from J, with 12 bases between. Germline V gene data show CDR1 as SGHKS and CDR2 as YYEKEE (reference sequence). CDR3 in amino acids: CASSPQGANTEAFF. The CDR3 DNA reads TGTGCCAGCAGCCCCCAGGGAGCAAACACTGAAGCTTTCTTT.

The chain is built from TRBV5-5 and TRBJ1-2; maybe TRBD1 (6 bases). The V end was cut by 0 bases, the J end by 2 bases, with 14 bases between. The germline V gene encodes CDR1 SGHKS and CDR2 YYEKEE (reference sequence). This CDR3 is 16 amino acids long. The CDR3: CASSLAEGGVNYGYTF. In DNA, the CDR3 is TGTGCCAGCAGCTTGGCCGAGGGGGGCGTAAACTATGGCTACACCTTC.

The rearrangement uses TRBV9 and TRBJ1-3, with 7 bases fitting TRBD1. The CDR3 is made up of 16 amino acids. The V gene end was trimmed by 0 bases and the J gene end by 2 bases; junction bases not matched to a gene: 5. Looked up from germline, CDR1 is SGDLS and CDR2 is YYNGEE. The CDR3 region is CASSVGQGEAGNTIYF. The DNA of the CDR3 is TGTGCCAGCAGCGTAGGCCAGGGGGAAGCTGGAAACACCATATATTTT.

The chain combines TRBV27 with TRBJ2-1, with 13 bases aligning to TRBD2. Germline CDR1 reads MNHEY; CDR2 reads SMNVEV (reference sequence). The junction had 14 bases not matched to a gene; V was cut back by 6 bases and J by 9 bases. The CDR3 runs 17 residues. The CDR3 protein is CASRSPGTSGKAGEQFF. CDR3 nucleotides: TGTGCCAGCAGGAGCCCCGGGACTAGCGGGAAAGCTGGTGAGCAGTTCTTC.

V and J are TRBV5-1 and TRBJ2-1; D unresolved. Trimming removed 0 bases at V and 10 bases at J, with 11 bases between. The V gene's germline CDR1 is SGHRS and CDR2 YFSETQ. The CDR3 spans 13 residues. The CDR3 region is CASSLGDLDEQFF. The DNA of the CDR3 is TGCGCCAGCAGCTTGGGGGATCTAGACGAGCAGTTCTTC.

The chain is built from TRBV11-2 and TRBJ2-2; D possibly corresponds to TRBD2 (6 bases). The CDR3 contains 15 residues. The V end lost 2 bases, the J end lost 4 bases, and 11 bases lay between the germline ends. Germline CDR1 is SGHAT and CDR2 is FQNNGV. CDR3 nucleotides: TGTGCCAGCAGCTTACGGGGGAGTGCCACCGGGGAGCTGTTTTTT. This codes for CASSLRGSATGELFF.

The V and J genes are TRBV27 and TRBJ2-4; D gene uncertain. This CDR3 is built from 16 residues. From germline, CDR1 is MNHEY and CDR2 SMNVEV (reference sequence). Deletions cut 1 base from V and 0 bases from J, with 10 bases between. CDR3: CASSLFSGVAKNIQYF. The CDR3 nucleotides are TGTGCCAGCAGTTTATTTAGTGGGGTAGCCAAAAACATTCAGTACTTC.

The gene calls are TRBV7-2 and TRBJ2-2; TRBD1 or TRBD2 may be the D gene (5 bases each). V was cut by 7 bases and J by 1 base, with 13 bases left in between. Germline-derived CDR1 and CDR2 are SGHTA and FQGNSA. CDR3 length: 15 residues. Written as DNA, the CDR3 is TGTGCCAGCACTCTAGGGACGGTGAACACCGGGGAGCTGTTTTTT. It translates to CASTLGTVNTGELFF.

J is TRBJ2-7 and V is TRBV20-1, with 10 bases aligning to TRBD1. J was trimmed by 3 bases and V by 3 bases; bases with no gene match: 8. The length of the CDR3 is 15 residues. The germline V gene encodes CDR1 DFQATT and CDR2 SNEGSKA (reference sequence). The CDR3 loop is CSASSPGQGNYEQYF. DNA of the CDR3: TGCAGTGCTAGTTCACCGGGACAGGGGAACTACGAGCAGTACTTC.

The chain combines TRBV4-3 with TRBJ1-1; TRBD1 might be the D (6 bases). The CDR3 sequence is 15 residues long. From germline, CDR1 is LGHNA and CDR2 YSLEER. Trimming removed 2 bases from V and 0 bases from J, with 10 bases in between. The CDR3 loop is CASSQHPGVNTEAFF. CDR3 nucleotide sequence: TGCGCCAGCAGCCAACACCCAGGGGTGAACACTGAAGCTTTCTTT.

This clone was recorded once. The chain combines TRBV7-8 with TRBJ1-5; unclear D gene. V was trimmed by 3 bases and J by 3 bases, leaving 6 bases between them. The germline V gene has CDR1 SGHVS and CDR2 FQNEAQ. The CDR3 covers 13 residues. CDR3 coding DNA: TGTGCCAGCAGCTTTGGACTCAATCAGCCCCAGCATTTT. It is translated as CASSFGLNQPQHF.

The rearrangement joins TRBV2 to TRBJ2-7; 9 nucleotides agree with TRBD1. Germline V gives CDR1 SNHLY, CDR2 FYNNEI. The CDR3 is 16 amino acids. V gave up 4 bases and J gave up 3 bases; unmatched junction bases: 10. CDR3 sequence: CASSGGQGRVGYEQYF. The CDR3, as DNA: TGTGCCAGCAGTGGAGGACAGGGGAGAGTAGGCTACGAGCAGTACTTC.

The chain uses TRBV6-5 and TRBJ2-7, with TRBD2 matching 10 bases. This CDR3 has 15 residues. Trimming cost V 0 bases and J 7 bases; bases outside gene matches: 6. Germline lookup yields CDR1 MNHEY and CDR2 SVGAGI. CDR3 sequence (DNA): TGTGCCAGCAGTTACTCGGCTAGCGGGAGTCGGGAGCAGTACTTC. Amino acid sequence: CASSYSASGSREQYF.

The CDR3 region has the DNA TGTGCCATCAGTGCGGGCCAGGGCCATGGAGAGCAGTACTTC. This sequence encodes CAISAGQGHGEQYF. V usage is TRBV10-3 and J usage is TRBJ2-7; tentative D call: TRBD1 (5 bases). The CDR3 spans 14 residues. V lost 4 bases and J 7 bases, leaving 17 bases between the germline ends. CDR1 is ENHRY, CDR2 SYGVKD, per germline.

The rearrangement links TRBV6-2 or TRBV6-3 to TRBJ1-5; a weak D match, TRBD1 (5 bases). The germline V gene encodes CDR1 MNHEY and CDR2 SVGEGT. The CDR3 is 16 amino acids. Between the trimmed V and J ends, which lost 5 bases and 3 bases, there was a span of 17 bases. The DNA of the CDR3 is TGTGCCAGCAGTGTAGGCGGGGGTTTAAACAATCAGCCCCAGCATTTT. Protein sequence: CASSVGGGLNNQPQHF.

The chain is built from TRBV27 and TRBJ2-3, with D perhaps being TRBD1 or TRBD2 (5 bases each). The germline V gene has CDR1 MNHEY and CDR2 SMNVEV (reference sequence). The CDR3 consists of 18 residues. The V gene lost 3 bases and the J gene lost 1 base, with 20 bases spanning the gap. The CDR3 spells CASSLGTRDQGGTDTQYF. In DNA form, the CDR3 reads TGTGCCAGCAGTTTGGGAACTCGGGACCAGGGAGGCACAGATACGCAGTATTTT.

This chain links TRBV5-1 with TRBJ1-2; D possibly corresponds to TRBD1 (6 bases). The V gene lost 4 bases and the J gene lost 5 bases, with 12 bases spanning the gap. The CDR3 has 13 residues. Germline CDR1 is SGHRS and CDR2 is YFSETQ. The CDR3 DNA is TGCGCCAGCAGCCCCGGAGGGGGGTATGGCTACACCTTC. Translating gives CASSPGGGYGYTF. The full variable domain, rest sourced from reference TRBV5-1 and TRBJ1-2, is KAGVTQTPRYLIKTRGQQVTLSCSPISGHRSVSWYQQTPGQGLQFLFEYFSETQRNKGNFPGRFSGRQFSNSRSEMNVSTLELGDSALYLCASSPGGGYGYTFGSGTRLTVV.